The source of this TCR beta chain is a study of shared clonotypes between healthy human individuals. Overall study findings and caveats: Donor scarcity curtailed the genetic and exposure-history diversity represented herein.

The repertoire was sequenced with immunoSEQ multiplex PCR; TCRdb's copy has only in-frame clones and lacks some. There are about 600,000 clones in the sample; roughly four fifths occur only once, and about 12% lies in the top ten. In the case of this clone: The antigen is unknown. One base separates it from a far larger clone, so it is likely a read error.

This CDR3 is built from 13 residues. CDR1 SQVTM and CDR2 ANQGSEA come from the germline V gene. V was cut by 7 bases and J by 4 bases, with 14 bases left in between. Input material: PBMCs. This receptor was identified in a woman aged 40 to 50 in good health. Some clones in this sample may be carry-over from other donors' samples. The chain couples TRBV29-1 to TRBJ1-5; weak D call: TRBD1 (6 bases). CDR3 sequence (DNA): TGCAGCGCTGCCCAGGGGCCAAATCAGCCCCAGCATTTT. Translation: CSAAQGPNQPQHF. The whole variable domain, filled in from reference TRBV29-1 and TRBJ1-5, reads SAVISQKPSRDICQRGTSLTIQCQVDSQVTMMFWYRQQPGQSLTLIATANQGSEATYESGFVIDKFPISRPNLTFSTLTVSNMSPEDSSIYLCSAAQGPNQPQHFGDGTRLSIL.